This is a list of T cell receptor beta chains from one sample in a study of OX40 agonist ivuxolimab in advanced cancers. Profiling relied on immunoSEQ multiplex PCR, and the TCRdb table lists in-frame clones only, not all of them. The sample lists tens of thousands of clones; about 91% were seen once. The source was CD4+ or CD8+ T cells sorted from blood, collected in a trial of the OX40 agonist ivuxolimab. The receptor source for this set is an adult with an advanced solid tumor such as melanoma, head and neck, liver or kidney cancer. Each CDR3 is given with its conserved first and last residue. A D gene is named only where the DNA matches it firmly.

V	length	D	J	CDR3	DNA
TRBV5-1	15	TRBD1	TRBJ1-1	CASSLLTGPNTEAFF	TGCGCCAGCAGCTTGTTGACAGGGCCGAACACTGAAGCTTTCTTT
TRBV9	15	NA	TRBJ2-5	CASSVASGNWETQYF	TGTGCCAGCAGCGTTGCTTCAGGGAATTGGGAGACCCAGTACTTC
TRBV11-2	11	NA	TRBJ2-2	CASSRSGELFF	TGTGCCAGCAGCAGATCCGGGGAGCTGTTTTTT
TRBV2	14	NA	TRBJ1-5	CASSEGFFYQPQHF	TGTGCCAGCAGTGAGGGGTTTTTCTATCAGCCCCAGCATTTT
TRBV7-8	15	TRBD1	TRBJ1-1	CASSLMGTANTEAFF	TGTGCCAGCAGCTTAATGGGGACAGCGAACACTGAAGCTTTCTTT
TRBV7-8	16	NA	TRBJ2-7	CASSLAGRRGTYEQYF	TGTGCCAGCAGCTTAGCCGGACGTAGGGGGACCTACGAGCAGTACTTC
TRBV18	16	TRBD2	TRBJ2-7	CASSPTQGLVSYEQYF	TGTGCCAGCTCACCCACCCAGGGACTAGTGAGTTACGAGCAGTACTTC
TRBV10-3	13	NA	TRBJ1-1	CAISVSMNTEAFF	TGTGCCATCAGCGTTTCCATGAACACTGAAGCTTTCTTT
TRBV4-2	15	TRBD1	TRBJ1-1	CASSQRQGPSTEAFF	TGTGCCAGCAGCCAACGACAGGGGCCTAGCACTGAAGCTTTCTTT
TRBV5-1	15	NA	TRBJ2-1	CASSLASGEYNEQFF	TGCGCCAGCAGCTTGGCCTCGGGGGAGTACAATGAGCAGTTCTTC